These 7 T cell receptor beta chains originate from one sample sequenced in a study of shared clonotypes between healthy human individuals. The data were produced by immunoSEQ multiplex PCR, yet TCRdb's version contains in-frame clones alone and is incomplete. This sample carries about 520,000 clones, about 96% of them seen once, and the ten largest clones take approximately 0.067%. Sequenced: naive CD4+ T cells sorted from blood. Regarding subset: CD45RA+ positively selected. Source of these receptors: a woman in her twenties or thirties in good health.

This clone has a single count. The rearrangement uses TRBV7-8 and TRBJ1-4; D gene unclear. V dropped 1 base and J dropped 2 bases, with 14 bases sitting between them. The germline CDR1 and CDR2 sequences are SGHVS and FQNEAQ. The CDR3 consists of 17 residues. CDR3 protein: CASSLGPGIRTNEKLFF. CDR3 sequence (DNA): TGTGCCAGCAGCTTAGGCCCCGGGATCAGGACTAATGAAAAACTGTTTTTT.

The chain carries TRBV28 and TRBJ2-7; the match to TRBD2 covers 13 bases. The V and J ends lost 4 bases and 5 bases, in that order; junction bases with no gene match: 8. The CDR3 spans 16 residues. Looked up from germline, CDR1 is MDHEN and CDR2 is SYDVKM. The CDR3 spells CASSSGTSGTGNEQYF. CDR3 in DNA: TGTGCCAGCAGTTCCGGGACTAGCGGGACTGGGAACGAGCAGTACTTC.

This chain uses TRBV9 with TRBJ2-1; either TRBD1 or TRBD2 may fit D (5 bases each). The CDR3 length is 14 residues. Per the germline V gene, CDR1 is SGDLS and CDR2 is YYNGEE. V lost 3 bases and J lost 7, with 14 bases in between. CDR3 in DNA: TGTGCCAGCAGCGCTAAATGGGGACGAAATGAGCAGTTCTTC. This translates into CASSAKWGRNEQFF.

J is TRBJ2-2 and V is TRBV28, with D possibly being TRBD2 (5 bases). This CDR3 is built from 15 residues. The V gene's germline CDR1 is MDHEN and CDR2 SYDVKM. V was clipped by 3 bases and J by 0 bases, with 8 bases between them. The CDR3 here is CASSFEGSNTGELFF. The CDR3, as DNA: TGTGCCAGCAGTTTTGAGGGTTCGAACACCGGGGAGCTGTTTTTT.

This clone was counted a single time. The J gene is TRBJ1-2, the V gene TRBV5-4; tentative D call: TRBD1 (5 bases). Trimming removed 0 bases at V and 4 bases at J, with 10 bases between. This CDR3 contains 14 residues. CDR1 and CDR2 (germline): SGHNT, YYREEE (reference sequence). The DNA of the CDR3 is TGTGCCAGCAGCTTGGCGGGGGGTGGCTATGGCTACACCTTC. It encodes CASSLAGGGYGYTF.

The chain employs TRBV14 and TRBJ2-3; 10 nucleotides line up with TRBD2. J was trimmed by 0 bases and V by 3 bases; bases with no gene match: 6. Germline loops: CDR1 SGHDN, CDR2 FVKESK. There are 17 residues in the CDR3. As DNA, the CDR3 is TGTGCCAGCAGCCATCGTCGGACTAGCGGCAGCACAGATACGCAGTATTTT. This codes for CASSHRRTSGSTDTQYF.

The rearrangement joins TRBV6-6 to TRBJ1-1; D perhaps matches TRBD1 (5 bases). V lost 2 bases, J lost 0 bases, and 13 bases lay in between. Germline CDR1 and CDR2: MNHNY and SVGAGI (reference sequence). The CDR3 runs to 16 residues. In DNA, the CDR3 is TGTGCCAGCAGTTACCGACGGGACGCGATGAACACTGAAGCTTTCTTT. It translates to CASSYRRDAMNTEAFF.